Listed here are 11 T cell receptor beta chains from one sample, sequenced in a study of shared clonotypes between healthy human individuals. Assay used: immunoSEQ multiplex PCR; TCRdb lists only in-frame clones, some missing. This table has 400,000 to 550,000 clones, around three quarters appearing once. Material: PBMCs. The receptor set was obtained from a middle-aged woman in good health. Some clones in this sample may be carry-over from other donors' samples.

The chain uses TRBV19 and TRBJ2-5; the match to TRBD1 covers 9 bases. Germline V gene data show CDR1 as LNHDA and CDR2 as SQIVND (reference sequence). Trimming at V came to 5 bases and at J to 5 bases, leaving 3 bases not matched to a gene. CDR3 length: 13 amino acids. This CDR3 is CASSGTGRETQYF. The CDR3 DNA follows: TGTGCCAGTAGTGGGACAGGGAGGGAGACCCAGTACTTC.

This clone showed up just a few times. The J gene is TRBJ2-2, the V gene TRBV7-9; 7 nucleotides line up with TRBD1. This CDR3 region has 14 residues. J gave up 7 bases and V 5 bases, and 7 bases lay outside the gene matches. Per germline, CDR1 SEHNR and CDR2 FQNEAQ (reference sequence). In DNA form, the CDR3 reads TGTGCCAGCAGCCCACCAGGGGGAATCGGGGAGCTGTTTTTT. Its protein product is CASSPPGGIGELFF.

There are many counts of this clone. The V gene is TRBV5-4, the J gene TRBJ2-1; D gene uncertain. From germline, CDR1 is SGHNT and CDR2 YYREEE (reference sequence). The CDR3 runs to 15 residues. V lost 2 bases to trimming and J lost 2 bases, with 11 bases between them. The CDR3 nucleotides are TGTGCCAGCAGCTTAGTTCCAGAGGCCTACAATGAGCAGTTCTTC. Amino acids: CASSLVPEAYNEQFF.

V and J are TRBV6-4 and TRBJ1-3; 8 bases agree with TRBD1. Germline V gene lookup returns CDR1 MRHNA and CDR2 SNTAGT. The CDR3 runs 15 residues. The trim removed 4 bases at V and 0 bases at J, leaving 2 bases unmatched. The CDR3 nucleotides are TGTGCCAGCAGTGGTGGGACAGGCTCTGGAAACACCATATATTTT. It translates to CASSGGTGSGNTIYF.

The chain employs TRBV28 and TRBJ2-7; D tentatively reads TRBD1 or TRBD2 (5 bases each). The CDR3 extends over 14 amino acids. V lost 2 bases, J lost 8 bases, and 16 bases lay in between. Germline V lookup: CDR1 MDHEN, CDR2 SYDVKM. CDR3 nucleotide sequence: TGTGCCAGCAGTTTACCCGGGACCTCTTTGAAGCAGTACTTC. Its translation: CASSLPGTSLKQYF.

This clone was detected only a few times. CDR3 nucleotide sequence: TGTGCCAGTAGTACTATCACGGGACAGGAGCAGTTCTTC. Its translation: CASSTITGQEQFF. The chain combines TRBV19 with TRBJ2-1; TRBD1 matches at 7 bases. CDR3 length: 13 amino acids. CDR1 and CDR2 (germline): LNHDA, SQIVND (reference sequence). The V gene end was trimmed by 4 bases and the J gene end by 10 bases; junction bases not matched to a gene: 7.

Only a few counts were recorded for this clone. The rearrangement joins TRBV7-2 to TRBJ2-7; 11 bases fit TRBD2. V gave up 1 base and J gave up 5 bases; unmatched junction bases: 1. Germline lookup yields CDR1 SGHTA and CDR2 FQGNSA. There are 14 residues in the CDR3. The CDR3 is CASSLDSGRDEQYF. Written as DNA, the CDR3 is TGTGCCAGCAGCTTAGATAGCGGGAGGGACGAGCAGTACTTC.

The chain links TRBV28 to TRBJ1-2; D gene unclear. Germline V gene sequence: CDR1 MDHEN, CDR2 SYDVKM. The CDR3 has 13 amino acids. Trimming took off 2 bases at V and 2 bases at J, with 6 bases between the two ends. CDR3 bases: TGTGCCAGCAGTTTAACGGGAAACTATGGCTACACCTTC. Translation: CASSLTGNYGYTF.

This chain uses TRBV28 with TRBJ1-5, with D perhaps matching TRBD1 (6 bases). CDR1 and CDR2 from the germline V gene are MDHEN and SYDVKM. V was trimmed by 7 bases and J by 3 bases, leaving 10 bases between them. The CDR3 totals 13 residues. The CDR3 protein is CASTGHTNQPQHF. The CDR3 coding sequence is TGTGCCAGCACGGGACACACCAATCAGCCCCAGCATTTT.

The V and J genes are TRBV7-2 and TRBJ2-7; 9 nucleotides line up with TRBD1. The CDR3 covers 14 residues. Per the germline V gene, CDR1 is SGHTA and CDR2 is FQGNSA. J gave up 3 bases and V 5 bases, and 5 bases lay outside the gene matches. The CDR3: CASSQRQGDYEQYF. CDR3 bases: TGTGCCAGCAGCCAGCGACAGGGGGACTACGAGCAGTACTTC.

The chain is built from TRBV6-5 and TRBJ1-1; D gene ambiguous. Germline CDR1 reads MNHEY; CDR2 reads SVGAGI. The CDR3 is 15 residues long. The V end lost 5 bases, the J end lost 3 bases, and 16 bases lay between the germline ends. In DNA form, the CDR3 reads TGTGCCAGCAGTCCTACCTTCAGGAAGGACACTGAAGCTTTCTTT. Translated: CASSPTFRKDTEAFF.